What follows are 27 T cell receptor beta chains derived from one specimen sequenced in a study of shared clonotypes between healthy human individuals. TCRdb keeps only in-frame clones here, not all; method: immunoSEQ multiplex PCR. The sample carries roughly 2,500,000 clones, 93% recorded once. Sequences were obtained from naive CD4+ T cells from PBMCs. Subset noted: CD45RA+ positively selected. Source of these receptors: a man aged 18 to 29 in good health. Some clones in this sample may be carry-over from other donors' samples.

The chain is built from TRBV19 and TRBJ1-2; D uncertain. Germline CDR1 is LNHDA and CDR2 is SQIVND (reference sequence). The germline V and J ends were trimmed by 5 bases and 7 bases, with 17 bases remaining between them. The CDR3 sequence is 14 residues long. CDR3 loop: CASSPRGGLSGYTF. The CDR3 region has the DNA TGTGCCAGTAGTCCAAGAGGCGGGTTAAGTGGCTACACCTTC.

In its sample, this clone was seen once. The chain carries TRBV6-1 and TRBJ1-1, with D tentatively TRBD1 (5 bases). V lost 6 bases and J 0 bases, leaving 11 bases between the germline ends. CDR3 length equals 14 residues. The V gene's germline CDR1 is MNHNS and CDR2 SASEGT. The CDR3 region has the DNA TGTGCCAGCAGCGTCGCGGGGGTGAACACTGAAGCTTTCTTT. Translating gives CASSVAGVNTEAFF.

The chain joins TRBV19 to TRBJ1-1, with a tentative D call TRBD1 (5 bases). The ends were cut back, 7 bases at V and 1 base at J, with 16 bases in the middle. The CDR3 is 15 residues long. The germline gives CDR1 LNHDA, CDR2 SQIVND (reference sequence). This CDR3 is CASKGWEMRNTEAFF. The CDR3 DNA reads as TGTGCCAGTAAGGGGTGGGAAATGAGGAACACTGAAGCTTTCTTT.

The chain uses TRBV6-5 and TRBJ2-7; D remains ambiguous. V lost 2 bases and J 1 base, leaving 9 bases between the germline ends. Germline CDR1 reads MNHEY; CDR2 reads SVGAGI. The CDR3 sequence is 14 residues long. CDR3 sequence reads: CASSYLRSSYEQYF. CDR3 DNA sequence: TGTGCCAGCAGTTACCTTCGATCATCCTACGAGCAGTACTTC.

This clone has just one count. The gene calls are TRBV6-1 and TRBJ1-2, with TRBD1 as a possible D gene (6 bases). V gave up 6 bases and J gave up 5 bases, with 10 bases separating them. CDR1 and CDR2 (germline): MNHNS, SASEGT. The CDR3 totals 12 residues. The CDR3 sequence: CASRAQGYGYTF. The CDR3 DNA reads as TGTGCCAGCAGGGCACAGGGATATGGCTACACCTTC.

The CDR3 protein is CASWRTGGHLGNTIYF. CDR3 nucleotide sequence: TGTGCCAGCTGGCGGACAGGGGGCCACCTCGGAAACACCATATATTTT. This chain uses TRBV28 with TRBJ1-3; TRBD1 aligns across 11 bases. The germline V gene encodes CDR1 MDHEN and CDR2 SYDVKM. With 8 bases clipped from V and 4 bases from J, the junction kept 10 bases outside the gene matches. This CDR3 comprises 16 residues.

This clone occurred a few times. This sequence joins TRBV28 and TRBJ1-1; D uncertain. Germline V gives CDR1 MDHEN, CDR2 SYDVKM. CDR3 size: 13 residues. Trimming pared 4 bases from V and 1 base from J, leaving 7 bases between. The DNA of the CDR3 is TGTGCCAGCAGTTCCGGCTCGAACACTGAAGCTTTCTTT. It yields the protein CASSSGSNTEAFF.

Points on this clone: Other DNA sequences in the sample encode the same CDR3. CDR3 sequence: CASSIGRTSYEQYF. CDR3 DNA sequence: TGTGCCAGTAGTATAGGACGCACGTCCTACGAGCAGTACTTC. The rearrangement links TRBV19 to TRBJ2-7; D not resolved. Germline V CDR1 and CDR2: LNHDA, SQIVND (reference sequence). V lost 1 base and J 1 base, leaving 8 bases between the germline ends. This CDR3 region has 14 residues.

In nucleotides, the CDR3 is TGTGCCAGCTCATTTGAAGACGGGCCGGGAGAGACCCAGTACTTC. Its protein is CASSFEDGPGETQYF. V is TRBV18 and J is TRBJ2-5, with D unclear. CDR3 length: 15 amino acids. Germline assignment: CDR1 KGHSH and CDR2 LQKENI. V was pared by 5 bases and J by 4 bases, with 17 bases between. Full variable domain (rest looked up from reference TRBV18 and TRBJ2-5): NAGVMQNPRHLVRRRGQEARLRCSPMKGHSHVYWYRQLPEEGLKFMVYLQKENIIDESGMPKERFSAEFPKEGPSILRIQQVVRGDSAAYFCASSFEDGPGETQYFGPGTRLLVL.

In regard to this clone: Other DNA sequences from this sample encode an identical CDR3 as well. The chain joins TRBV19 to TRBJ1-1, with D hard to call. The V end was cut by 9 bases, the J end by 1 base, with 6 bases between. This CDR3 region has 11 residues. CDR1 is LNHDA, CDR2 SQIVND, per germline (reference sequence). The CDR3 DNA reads TGTGCCAGCAAAGGGAACACTGAAGCTTTCTTT. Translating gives CASKGNTEAFF.

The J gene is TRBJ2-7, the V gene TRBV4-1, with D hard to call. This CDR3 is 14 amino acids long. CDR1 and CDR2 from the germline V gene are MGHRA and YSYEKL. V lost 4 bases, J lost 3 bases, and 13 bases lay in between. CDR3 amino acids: CASSREVQLYEQYF. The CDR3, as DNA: TGCGCCAGCAGCCGGGAAGTTCAACTCTACGAGCAGTACTTC.

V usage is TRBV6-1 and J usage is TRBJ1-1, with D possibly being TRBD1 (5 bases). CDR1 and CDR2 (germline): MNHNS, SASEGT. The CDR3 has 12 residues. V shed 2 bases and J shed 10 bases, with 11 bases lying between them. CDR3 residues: CASSEMGVVAFF. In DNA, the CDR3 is TGTGCCAGCAGTGAAATGGGGGTTGTAGCTTTCTTT.

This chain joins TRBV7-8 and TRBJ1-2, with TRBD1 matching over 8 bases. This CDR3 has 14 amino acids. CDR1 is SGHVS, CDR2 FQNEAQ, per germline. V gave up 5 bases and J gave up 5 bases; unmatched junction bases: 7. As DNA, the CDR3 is TGTGCCAGCAGCGGTGGACAGGGAGGGTATGGCTACACCTTC. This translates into CASSGGQGGYGYTF. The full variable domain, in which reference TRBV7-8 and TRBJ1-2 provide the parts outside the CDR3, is GAGVSQSPRYKVAKRGQDVALRCDPISGHVSLFWYQQALGQGPEFLTYFQNEAQLDKSGLPSDRFFAERPEGSVSTLKIQRTQQEDSAVYLCASSGGQGGYGYTFGSGTRLTVV.

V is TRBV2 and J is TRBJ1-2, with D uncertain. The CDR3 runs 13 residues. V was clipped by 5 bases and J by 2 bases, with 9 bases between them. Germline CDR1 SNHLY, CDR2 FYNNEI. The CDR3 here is CASSKGPNYGYTF. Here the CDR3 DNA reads TGTGCCAGCAGTAAAGGGCCCAACTATGGCTACACCTTC. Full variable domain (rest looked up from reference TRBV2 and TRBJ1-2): EPEVTQTPSHQVTQMGQEVILRCVPISNHLYFYWYRQILGQKVEFLVSFYNNEISEKSEIFDDQFSVERPDGSNFTLKIRSTKLEDSAMYFCASSKGPNYGYTFGSGTRLTVV.

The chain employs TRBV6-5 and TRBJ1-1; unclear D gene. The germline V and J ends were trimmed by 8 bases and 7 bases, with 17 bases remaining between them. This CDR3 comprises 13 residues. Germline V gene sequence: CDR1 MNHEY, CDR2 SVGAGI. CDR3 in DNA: TGTGCCAGCCGAGAACTAAGCGAGGGTGAAGCTTTCTTT. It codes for CASRELSEGEAFF.

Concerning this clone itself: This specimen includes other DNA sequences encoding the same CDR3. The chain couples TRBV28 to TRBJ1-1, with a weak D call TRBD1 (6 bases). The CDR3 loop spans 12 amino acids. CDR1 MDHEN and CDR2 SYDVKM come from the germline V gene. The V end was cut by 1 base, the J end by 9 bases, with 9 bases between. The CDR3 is CASSLSTGQAFF. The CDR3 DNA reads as TGTGCCAGCAGTTTATCCACAGGGCAAGCTTTCTTT.

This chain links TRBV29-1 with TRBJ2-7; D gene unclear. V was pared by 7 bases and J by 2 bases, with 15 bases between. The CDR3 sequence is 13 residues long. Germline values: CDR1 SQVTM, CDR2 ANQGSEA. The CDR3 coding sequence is TGCAGCGCTACCGGCACGGGTACCTACGAGCAGTACTTC. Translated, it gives CSATGTGTYEQYF.

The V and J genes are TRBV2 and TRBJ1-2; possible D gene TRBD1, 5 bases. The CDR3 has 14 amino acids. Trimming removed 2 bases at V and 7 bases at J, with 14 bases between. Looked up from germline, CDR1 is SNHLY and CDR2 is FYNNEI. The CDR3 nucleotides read TGTGCCAGCAGTGAATCCGGGACCCTTACTGGCTACACCTTC. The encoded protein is CASSESGTLTGYTF.

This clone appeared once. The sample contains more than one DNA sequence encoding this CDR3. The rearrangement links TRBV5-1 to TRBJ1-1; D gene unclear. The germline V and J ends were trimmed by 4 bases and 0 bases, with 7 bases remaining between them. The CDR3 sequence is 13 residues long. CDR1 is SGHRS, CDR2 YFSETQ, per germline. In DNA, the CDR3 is TGCGCCAGCAGCCTAGACATGAACACTGAAGCTTTCTTT. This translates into CASSLDMNTEAFF.

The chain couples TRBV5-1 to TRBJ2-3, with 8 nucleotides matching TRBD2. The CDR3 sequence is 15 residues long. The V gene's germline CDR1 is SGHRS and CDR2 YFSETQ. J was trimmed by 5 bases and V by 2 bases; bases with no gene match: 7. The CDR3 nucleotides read TGCGCCAGCAGCTTCGGAGCGGGGGCTGGAGATACGCAGTATTTT. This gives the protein CASSFGAGAGDTQYF.

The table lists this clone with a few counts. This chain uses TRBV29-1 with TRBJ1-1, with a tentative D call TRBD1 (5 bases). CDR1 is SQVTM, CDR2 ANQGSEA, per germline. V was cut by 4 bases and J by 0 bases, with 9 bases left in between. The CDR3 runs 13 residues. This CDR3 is CSVASRVNTEAFF. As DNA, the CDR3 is TGCAGCGTTGCGTCCAGGGTGAACACTGAAGCTTTCTTT.

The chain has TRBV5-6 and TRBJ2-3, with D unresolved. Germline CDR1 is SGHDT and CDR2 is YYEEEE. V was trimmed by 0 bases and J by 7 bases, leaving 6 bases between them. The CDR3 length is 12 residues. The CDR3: CASSLVLNTQYF. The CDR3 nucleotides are TGTGCCAGCAGCTTGGTCCTCAATACGCAGTATTTT.

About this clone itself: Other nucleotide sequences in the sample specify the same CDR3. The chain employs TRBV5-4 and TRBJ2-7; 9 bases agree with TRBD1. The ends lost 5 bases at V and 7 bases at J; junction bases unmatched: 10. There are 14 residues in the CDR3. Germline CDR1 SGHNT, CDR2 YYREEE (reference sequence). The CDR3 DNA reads TGTGCCAGCAGAGGAGACAGGGGGGCGAGGGAGCAGTACTTC. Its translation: CASRGDRGAREQYF.

In DNA, the CDR3 is TGTGCCAGCAGCGCTTCCGGGACCGCGAACCTCTATGGCTACACCTTC. Protein sequence: CASSASGTANLYGYTF. This chain uses TRBV9 with TRBJ1-2; possible D gene TRBD1, 5 bases. V shed 3 bases and J shed 4 bases, with 19 bases lying between them. Germline V gene lookup returns CDR1 SGDLS and CDR2 YYNGEE. The CDR3 length is 16 residues.

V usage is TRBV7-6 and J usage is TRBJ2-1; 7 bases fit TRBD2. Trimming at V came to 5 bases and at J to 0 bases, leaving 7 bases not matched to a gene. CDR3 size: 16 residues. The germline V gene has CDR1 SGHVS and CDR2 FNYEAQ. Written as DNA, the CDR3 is TGTGCCAGCAGCAAGTCCGGCGGGAGCTCCTACAATGAGCAGTTCTTC. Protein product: CASSKSGGSSYNEQFF.

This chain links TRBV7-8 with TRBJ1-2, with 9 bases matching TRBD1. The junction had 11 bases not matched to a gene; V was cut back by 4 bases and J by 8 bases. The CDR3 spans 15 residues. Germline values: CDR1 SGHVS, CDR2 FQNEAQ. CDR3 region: CASSSNPQGAGGYTF. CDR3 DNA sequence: TGTGCCAGCAGCTCGAACCCACAGGGGGCAGGGGGCTACACCTTC.

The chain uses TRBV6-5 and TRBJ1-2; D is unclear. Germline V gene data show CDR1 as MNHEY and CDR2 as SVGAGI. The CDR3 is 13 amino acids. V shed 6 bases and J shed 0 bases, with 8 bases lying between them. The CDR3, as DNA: TGTGCCAGCAGAACAGACGCTAACTATGGCTACACCTTC. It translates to CASRTDANYGYTF.